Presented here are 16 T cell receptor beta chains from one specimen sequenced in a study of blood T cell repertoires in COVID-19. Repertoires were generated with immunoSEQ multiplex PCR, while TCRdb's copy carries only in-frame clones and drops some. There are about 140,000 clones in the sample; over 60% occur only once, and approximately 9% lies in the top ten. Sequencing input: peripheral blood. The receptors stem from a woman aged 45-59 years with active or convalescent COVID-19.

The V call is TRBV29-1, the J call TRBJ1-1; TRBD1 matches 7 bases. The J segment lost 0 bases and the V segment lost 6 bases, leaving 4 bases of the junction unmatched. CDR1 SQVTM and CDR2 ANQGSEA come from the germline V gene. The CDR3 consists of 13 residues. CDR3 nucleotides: TGCAGCGTCGGGACAGTGCTGAACACTGAAGCTTTCTTT. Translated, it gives CSVGTVLNTEAFF.

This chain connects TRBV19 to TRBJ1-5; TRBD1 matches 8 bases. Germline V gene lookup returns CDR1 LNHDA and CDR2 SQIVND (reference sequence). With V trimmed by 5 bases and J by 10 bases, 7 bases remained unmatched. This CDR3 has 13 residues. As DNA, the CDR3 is TGTGCCAGTAGTGGACAGGGTGGGGGACCCCAGCATTTT. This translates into CASSGQGGGPQHF.

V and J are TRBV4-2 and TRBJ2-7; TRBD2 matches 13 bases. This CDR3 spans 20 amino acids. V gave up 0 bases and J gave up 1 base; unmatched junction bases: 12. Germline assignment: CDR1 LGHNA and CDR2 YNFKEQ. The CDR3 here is CASSQDRETSGGSKSYEQYF. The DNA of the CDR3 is TGTGCCAGCAGCCAAGATCGGGAGACTAGCGGGGGGTCGAAATCCTACGAGCAGTACTTC.

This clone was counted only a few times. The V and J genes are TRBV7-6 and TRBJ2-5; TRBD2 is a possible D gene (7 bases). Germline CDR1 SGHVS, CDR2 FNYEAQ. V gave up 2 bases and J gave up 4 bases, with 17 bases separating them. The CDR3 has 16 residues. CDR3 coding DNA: TGTGCCAGCAGCTTACGGGGGGCTGGGGGGCCAGAGACCCAGTACTTC. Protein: CASSLRGAGGPETQYF.

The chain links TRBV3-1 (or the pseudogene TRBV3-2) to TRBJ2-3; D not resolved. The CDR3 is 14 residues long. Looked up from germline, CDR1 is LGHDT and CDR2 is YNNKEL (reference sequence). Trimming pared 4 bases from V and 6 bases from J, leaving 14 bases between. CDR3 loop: CASSPTQRRDTQYF. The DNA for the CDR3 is TGTGCCAGCAGCCCGACCCAACGGCGGGATACGCAGTATTTT.

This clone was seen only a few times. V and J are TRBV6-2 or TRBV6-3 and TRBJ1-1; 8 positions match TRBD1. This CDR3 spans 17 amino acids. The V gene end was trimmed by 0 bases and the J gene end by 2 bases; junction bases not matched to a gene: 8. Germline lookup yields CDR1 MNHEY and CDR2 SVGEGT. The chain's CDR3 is CASSYSRQGKFNTEAFF. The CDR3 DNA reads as TGTGCCAGCAGTTACTCGAGACAGGGGAAGTTTAACACTGAAGCTTTCTTT.

CDR3 residues: CAWTHGEPLSEQYF. CDR3 DNA sequence: TGTGCCTGGACCCACGGAGAACCACTGTCGGAGCAGTACTTC. The chain couples TRBV30 to TRBJ2-7; D gene ambiguous. The CDR3 sequence is 14 residues long. Between the trimmed V and J ends, which lost 4 bases and 7 bases, there was a span of 20 bases. CDR1 and CDR2 from the germline V gene are GTSNPN and SVGIG (reference sequence).

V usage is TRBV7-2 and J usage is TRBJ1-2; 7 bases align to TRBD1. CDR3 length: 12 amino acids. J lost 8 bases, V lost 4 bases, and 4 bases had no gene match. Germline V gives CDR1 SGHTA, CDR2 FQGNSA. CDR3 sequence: CASSSTGVGYTF. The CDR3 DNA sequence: TGTGCCAGCAGCTCCACAGGGGTCGGCTACACCTTC.

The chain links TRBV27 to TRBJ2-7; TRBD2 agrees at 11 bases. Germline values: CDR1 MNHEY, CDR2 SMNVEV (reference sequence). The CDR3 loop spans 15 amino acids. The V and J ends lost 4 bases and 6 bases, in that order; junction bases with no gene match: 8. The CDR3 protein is CASSYGLAGRGEQYF. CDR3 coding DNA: TGTGCCAGCAGTTATGGACTAGCGGGTCGGGGCGAGCAGTACTTC.

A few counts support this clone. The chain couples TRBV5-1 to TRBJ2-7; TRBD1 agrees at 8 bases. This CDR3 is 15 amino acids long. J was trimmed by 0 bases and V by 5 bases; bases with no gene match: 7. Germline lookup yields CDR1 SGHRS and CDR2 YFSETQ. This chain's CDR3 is CASRRLQGDSYEQYF. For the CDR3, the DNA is TGCGCCAGCAGGCGGCTACAGGGGGACTCCTACGAGCAGTACTTC.

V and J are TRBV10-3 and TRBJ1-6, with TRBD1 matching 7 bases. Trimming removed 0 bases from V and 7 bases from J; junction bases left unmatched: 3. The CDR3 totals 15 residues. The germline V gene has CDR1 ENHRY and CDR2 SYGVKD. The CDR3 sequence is CAISESGQANSPLHF. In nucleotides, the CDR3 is TGTGCCATCAGTGAGTCTGGACAGGCGAATTCACCCCTCCACTTT.

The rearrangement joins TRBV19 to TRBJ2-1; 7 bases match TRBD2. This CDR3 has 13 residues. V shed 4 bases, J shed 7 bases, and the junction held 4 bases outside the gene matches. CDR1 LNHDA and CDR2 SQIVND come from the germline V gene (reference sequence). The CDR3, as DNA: TGTGCCAGTAGTACCCAGGGAGGGAATGAGCAGTTCTTC. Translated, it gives CASSTQGGNEQFF.

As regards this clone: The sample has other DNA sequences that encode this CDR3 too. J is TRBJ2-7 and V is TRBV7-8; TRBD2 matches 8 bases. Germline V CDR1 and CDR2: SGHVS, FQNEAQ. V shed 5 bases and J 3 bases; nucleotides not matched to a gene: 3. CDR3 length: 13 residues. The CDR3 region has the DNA TGTGCCAGCAGCCCCGGGGGGGGCTACGAGCAGTACTTC. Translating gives CASSPGGGYEQYF.

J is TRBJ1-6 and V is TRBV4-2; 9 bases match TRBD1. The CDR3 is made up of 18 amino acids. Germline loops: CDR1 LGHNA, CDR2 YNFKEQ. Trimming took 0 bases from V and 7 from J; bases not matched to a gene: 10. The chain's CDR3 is CASSQEVLGTGNNSPLHF. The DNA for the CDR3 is TGTGCCAGCAGCCAAGAGGTTCTTGGGACAGGGAACAATTCACCCCTCCACTTT.

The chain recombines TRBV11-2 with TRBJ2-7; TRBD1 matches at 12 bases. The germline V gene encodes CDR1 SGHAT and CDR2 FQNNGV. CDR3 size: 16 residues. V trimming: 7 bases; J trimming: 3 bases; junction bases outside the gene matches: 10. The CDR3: CASNPGGTGGIYEQYF. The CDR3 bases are TGTGCCAGCAACCCCGGGGGGACAGGGGGCATCTACGAGCAGTACTTC.

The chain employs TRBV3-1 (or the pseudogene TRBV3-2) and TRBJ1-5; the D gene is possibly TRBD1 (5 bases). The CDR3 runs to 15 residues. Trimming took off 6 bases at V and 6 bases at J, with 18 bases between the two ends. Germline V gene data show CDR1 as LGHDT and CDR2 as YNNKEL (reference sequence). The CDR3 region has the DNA TGTGCCAGCAGTCCGGATGCGGTGGGGGGTCAGCCCCAGCATTTT. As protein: CASSPDAVGGQPQHF.